This record concerns one T cell receptor beta chain sequence. This sample was taken from a study of shared clonotypes between healthy human individuals. Here immunoSEQ multiplex PCR was the method, and the copy in TCRdb shows in-frame clones only, minus some. The sample holds roughly 2.5 million clones, around nine tenths seen once. V shed 2 bases, J shed 4 bases, and the junction held 8 bases outside the gene matches. Germline V gene data show CDR1 as SGHRS and CDR2 as YFSETQ. CDR3 length: 16 amino acids. Every one of the donors was a Caucasian adult that lived in Nashville, Tennessee. Subsets obtained from CD4+ cells comprised CD45RA+ naive and CD45RA-negative memory cells.

Material: naive CD4+ T cells sorted from blood. Subset: CD45RA+ positively selected. The chain uses TRBV5-1 and TRBJ2-1, with TRBD1 identical over 8 bases. This TCR came from a man between 18 and 35 years old in good health. For the CDR3, the DNA is TGCGCCAGCAGCTTCAATAACAGGGGGGCGTACAATGAGCAGTTCTTC. Its translation: CASSFNNRGAYNEQFF.